A selection of T cell receptor beta chains follows, all from one sample in a study of blood T cells in healthy people across ages. Via MiXCR, TCRdb re-called the 5' RACE reads, giving one row per CDR3 protein. The top ten clones hold around 4% of a sample with around 1,600,000 distinct CDR3 sequences, 40% to 45% of them seen once. The specimen sequenced was blood. The receptors originated from a woman younger than 35 in good health. CDR3s include the opening cysteine and the closing phenylalanine or tryptophan. A D gene is named only where the DNA matches it firmly. Clone size appears in some rows only: once, few, many, or a class for an expanded clone.

j_call v_call d_call clone_size cdr3_aa cdr3_nt
TRBJ2-2 TRBV12-3/TRBV12-4 TRBD1 - CASSSLGQANTGELFF TGTGCCAGCAGTTCTTTGGGACAGGCTAACACCGGGGAGCTGTTTTTT
TRBJ1-2 TRBV7-8 - few CASSFTRWLANYGCTF TGTGCCAGCAGCTTTACCCGTTGGCTAGCTAACTATGGCTGCACCTTC
TRBJ1-5 TRBV20-1 - - CSAPRGSNQPQHF TGCAGTGCCCCCCGGGGTAGCAATCAGCCCCAGCATTTT
TRBJ1-4 TRBV20-1 - few CSADPDGSTNEKLFF TGCAGTGCCGACCCCGACGGATCAACTAATGAAAAACTGTTTTTT
TRBJ1-6 TRBV6-2/TRBV6-3 - - CASSPVVKESPLHF TGTGCCAGCAGCCCGGTGGTGAAAGAATCACCCCTCCACTTT
TRBJ1-1 TRBV12-3/TRBV12-4 - - CASSAQLPGTEAFF TGTGCCAGCAGTGCACAGCTCCCGGGGACTGAAGCTTTCTTT
TRBJ1-1 TRBV6-2/TRBV6-3 TRBD1 - CASGMGQEAFF TGTGCCAGCGGAATGGGACAGGAAGCTTTCTTT
TRBJ2-7 TRBV20-1 TRBD1 few CSAETGQGNYEQYF TGCAGTGCTGAGACGGGACAGGGCAACTACGAGCAGTACTTC
TRBJ2-7 TRBV29-1 - - CSVRLSYNEQYF TGCAGCGTAAGACTTTCCTACAATGAGCAGTACTTC
TRBJ2-1 TRBV25-1 - - CASSSRTAGEQFF TGTGCCAGCAGTTCCAGGACAGCCGGTGAGCAGTTCTTC
TRBJ2-3 TRBV7-9 TRBD2 few CASSSLRGSGATDTQYF TGTGCCAGCAGCTCCCTGCGTGGTAGCGGGGCCACAGATACGCAGTATTTT
TRBJ2-1 TRBV4-1 TRBD2 - CASSQLTSGSVSEQFF TGCGCCAGCAGCCAATTGACTAGCGGGAGTGTGAGTGAGCAGTTCTTC
TRBJ2-1 TRBV18 - - CASSPGGEGHDNEQFF TGTGCCAGCTCACCGGGCGGTGAGGGGCATGACAATGAGCAGTTCTTC
TRBJ2-3 TRBV24-1 TRBD1 few CATSPGTGIGTDTQYF TGTGCCACCAGTCCCGGGACAGGGATCGGGACAGATACGCAGTATTTT
TRBJ2-5 TRBV28 - - CASRETGTQYF TGTGCCAGCAGGGAGACAGGGACCCAGTACTTC
TRBJ2-2 TRBV7-3 - - CASSFITEDTNTGELFF TGTGCCAGCAGCTTTATCACGGAGGATACGAACACCGGGGAGCTGTTTTTT
TRBJ2-7 TRBV27 - few CASSLSFTYEQYF TGTGCCAGCAGTTTGTCATTCACCTACGAGCAGTACTTC
TRBJ1-5 TRBV7-2 TRBD1 - CASSSDRDQPQHF TGTGCCAGCAGCTCGGACAGGGATCAGCCCCAGCATTTT
TRBJ1-4 TRBV28 TRBD1 - CASRRQGPEKLFF TGTGCCAGCAGACGACAGGGCCCCGAAAAACTGTTTTTT
TRBJ1-1 TRBV28 - - CASRIGGNTEAFF TGTGCCAGCAGAATAGGGGGGAACACTGAAGCTTTCTTT
TRBJ2-3 TRBV7-3 - - CASSAHQGPDTQYF TGTGCCAGCAGCGCTCACCAGGGGCCAGATACGCAGTATTTT
TRBJ1-3 TRBV12-3/TRBV12-4 - - CASSLTRVNGNTIYF TGTGCCAGCAGTTTAACCCGGGTTAATGGAAACACCATATATTTT
TRBJ1-1 TRBV3-1 - - CASSQDRWRLGTEAFF TGTGCCAGCAGCCAAGATAGGTGGCGGTTGGGCACTGAAGCTTTCTTT
TRBJ1-5 TRBV25-1 - - CASSEYGGSQPQHF TGTGCCAGCAGTGAATATGGGGGGTCCCAGCCCCAGCATTTT
TRBJ1-1 TRBV7-2 TRBD1 - CASSVIGGAAEAFF TGTGCCAGCAGCGTAATAGGGGGCGCGGCTGAAGCTTTCTTT
TRBJ2-7 TRBV6-2/TRBV6-3 - few CASIQDTNYEQYF TGTGCCAGCATTCAAGACACCAACTACGAGCAGTACTTC
TRBJ2-5 TRBV7-2 TRBD2 once CASRQTGLENNEQYF TGTGCCAGCAGACAAACGGGACTAGAAAACAATGAGCAGTACTTC
TRBJ1-1 TRBV12-3/TRBV12-4 - - CASSPARGANTEAFF TGTGCCAGCAGTCCGGCCCGGGGGGCGAACACTGAAGCTTTCTTT
TRBJ1-5 TRBV4-1 - - CASSQTQGPSNQPQHF TGCGCCAGCAGCCAGACACAGGGCCCTAGTAATCAGCCCCAGCATTTT
TRBJ2-7 TRBV5-1 TRBD2 - CASSLRAGALTYEQYF TGCGCCAGCAGCTTGAGAGCGGGGGCCCTCACCTACGAGCAGTACTTC
TRBJ1-5 TRBV28 TRBD1 - CANSLTAGTGGQPQHF TGTGCCAACAGTTTAACCGCCGGGACAGGGGGTCAGCCCCAGCATTTT
TRBJ2-2 TRBV7-9 - - CASSLAPLGTGELFF TGTGCCAGCAGCTTAGCGCCGCTAGGGACCGGGGAGCTGTTTTTT
TRBJ2-3 TRBV28 - - CASSSPVQESTDTQYF TGTGCCAGCAGTTCCCCGGTCCAGGAGAGCACAGATACGCAGTATTTT
TRBJ2-1 TRBV5-1 TRBD2 few CASSLVSGEYNEQFF TGCGCCAGCAGCTTGGTTAGCGGGGAGTACAATGAGCAGTTCTTC
TRBJ1-6 TRBV30 - - CAWSDEGWVSPLHF TGTGCCTGGAGTGATGAAGGGTGGGTTTCACCCCTCCACTTT
TRBJ2-2 TRBV12-3/TRBV12-4 - many CASSLVDTGELFF TGTGCCAGCAGTTTAGTGGACACCGGGGAGCTGTTTTTT
TRBJ1-4 TRBV6-6 - few CASSQSSGTGEKLFF TGTGCCAGCAGTCAATCCAGCGGAACAGGGGAAAAACTGTTTTTT
TRBJ2-1 TRBV10-3 TRBD2 few CAISRLAGVPRDEQFF TGTGCCATCAGTCGACTAGCGGGAGTACCACGGGATGAGCAGTTCTTC
TRBJ2-5 TRBV12-3/TRBV12-4 TRBD2 - CASSFRGLAGVYNEQYF TGTGCCAGCAGTTTTAGGGGACTAGCGGGAGTCTACAATGAGCAGTACTTC
TRBJ2-1 TRBV9 TRBD2 - CASSVVTSGSNEQFF TGTGCCAGCAGCGTAGTAACTAGCGGGAGCAATGAGCAGTTCTTC
TRBJ1-2 TRBV6-1 - few CASSEAGIRPYGYTF TGTGCCAGCAGTGAAGCAGGCATCAGGCCCTATGGCTACACCTTC
TRBJ1-2 TRBV4-1 - - CASSRFLGSGNYGYTF TGCGCCAGCAGCCGATTCCTCGGGTCAGGCAACTATGGCTACACCTTC
TRBJ1-2 TRBV6-6 TRBD1 - CASFAGTGSDYDYTF TGTGCCAGTTTCGCCGGGACAGGGTCCGACTATGACTACACCTTC
TRBJ1-2 TRBV20-1 TRBD1 - CSATTGGQTSYGYTF TGCAGTGCTACAACAGGGGGTCAGACTTCCTATGGCTACACCTTC
TRBJ2-7 TRBV10-1 TRBD2 - CASSEGSGGLYEQYF TGCGCCAGCAGTGAGGGGTCGGGAGGATTATACGAGCAGTACTTC